The clone carrying this T cell receptor (beta chain) was recorded a few times. With 5 bases removed from V and 3 bases from J, the gap between germline ends came to 19 bases. The CDR3 is 16 amino acids. Each CDR3 protein is one row after TCRdb ran MiXCR on the 5' RACE reads. The data show around 200,000 distinct CDR3 sequences, approximately 10% seen once. The data are from a study of T-cell memory formation after mild COVID-19. The sample was PBMCs or a T cell subset sorted from them (not recorded which). The TCR sequence derives from a man between 18 and 35 years old who had mild COVID-19 (a few samples of this study predate the infection). Cell type and time point are not known. V usage is TRBV12-3 or TRBV12-4 and J usage is TRBJ2-5; no firm D call. CDR3 in DNA: TGTGCCAGCAGTCTGCTTATGCACCGGACGGAAGAGACCCAGTACTTC. This encodes CASSLLMHRTEETQYF.